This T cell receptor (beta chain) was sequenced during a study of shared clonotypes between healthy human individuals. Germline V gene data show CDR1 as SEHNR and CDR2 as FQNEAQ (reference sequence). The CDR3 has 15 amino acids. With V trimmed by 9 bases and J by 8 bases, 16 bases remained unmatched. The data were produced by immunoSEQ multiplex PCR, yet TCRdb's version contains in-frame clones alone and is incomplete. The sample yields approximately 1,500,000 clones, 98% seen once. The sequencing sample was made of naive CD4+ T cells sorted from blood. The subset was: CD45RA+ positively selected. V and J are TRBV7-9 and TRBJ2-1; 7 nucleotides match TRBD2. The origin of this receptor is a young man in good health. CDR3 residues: CASSQASGKVYEQFF. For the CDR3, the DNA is TGTGCCAGTTCCCAGGCGAGCGGGAAAGTCTATGAGCAGTTCTTC.